The sequence of this TCR beta chain was determined in a study of early T cells in non-severe SARS-CoV-2 infection (dated by TCRdb to the early 2020s). Regarding the complete study: Bulk RNA from unsorted whole blood was used for TCR sequencing, so alpha and beta chains could not be paired. On the study overall, not on this receptor specifically: VDJdb matching was skewed toward anti-spike CD8 responses and likely underestimated virus-specific expansions, missing private and CD4 specificities.

Library construction relied on 5' RACE. These reads were obtained on a NextSeq 500. In the TCR library protocol, unique molecular identifiers were attached to individual cDNA molecules to correct for PCR bias and sequencing error. Both TCR alpha and beta chains were sequenced, and tight co-correlation was observed between alpha and beta sequence abundances in each sample. The source study handled its data this way. V gene, J gene and CDR3 annotation of TCR sequences was performed with Decombinator V4. Expanded TCRs were defined as changing significantly between any two time points under a Poisson model with p below 0.0001. TCR abundances were normalised to the total number of TCRs sequenced per sample and expressed as counts per million. TRAV1-2 paired with TRAJ12, TRAJ20 or TRAJ33 defined MAIT TCRs, while TRAV10 paired with TRAJ18 defined iNKT TCRs. VDJdb, accessed on 1 November 2021, was searched for TCRs annotated for CMV, EBV and SARS-CoV-2, and TCRs annotated for more than one antigen were excluded. The raw public reads went through TCRdb reprocessing: fastp at Q25, MiXCR clone calling, in-frame beta chains kept. When rows share a CDR3 protein, they turn into one entry using the most common DNA and genes. For this entry, the V and J calls and clone size follow TCRdb and not the study's own pipeline. The sample table holds tens of thousands of distinct CDR3 sequences, of which roughly an eighth were seen once. Of the sample, approximately 4.9% falls within the top ten clones.

This was a case-control study nested in a cohort of healthcare workers in London, UK, who had nasopharyngeal swab PCR tests and blood samples taken every week. Between 23 and 31 March 2020, the week of the UK lockdown, healthcare workers were enrolled and then followed up weekly for as long as 16 weeks. This clonotype was picked up many times. Its antigen specificity is not known. Base qualities are not provided; no much larger clone lies one nucleotide away. V drops 4 bases and J drops 1 base, leaving 7 bases in between. Taken from the germline V gene, the CDR1 and CDR2 loops are MRHNA and SNTAGT. Counted from cysteine to phenylalanine, this CDR3 has 13 amino acids. The sequence is cut down to CDR3 DNA, 39 bases in frame from base 1.

This clonotype was obtained from an adult who was a healthcare worker with PCR-confirmed SARS-CoV-2 infection or an uninfected control (not recorded which). Recombination joined TRBV6-4 with TRBJ1-1, with the D gene too uncertain to name. The sequenced sample consisted of whole blood. CDR3 region: CASSVRENTEAFF. At the DNA level, the sequence is TGTGCCAGCAGTGTGCGGGAGAACACTGAAGCTTTCTTT.